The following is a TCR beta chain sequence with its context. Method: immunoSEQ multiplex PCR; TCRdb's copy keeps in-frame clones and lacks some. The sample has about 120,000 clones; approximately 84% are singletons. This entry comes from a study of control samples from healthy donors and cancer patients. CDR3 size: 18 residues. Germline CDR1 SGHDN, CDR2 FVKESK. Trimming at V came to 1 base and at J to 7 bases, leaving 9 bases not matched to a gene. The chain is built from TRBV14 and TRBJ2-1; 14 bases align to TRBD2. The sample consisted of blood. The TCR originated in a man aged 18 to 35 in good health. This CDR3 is CASSQAKPGTSGRNEQFF. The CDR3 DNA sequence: TGTGCCAGCAGCCAAGCTAAGCCCGGGACTAGCGGGAGAAATGAGCAGTTCTTC.